The T cell receptor (beta chain) under discussion was sequenced for a study of metastatic and nonmetastatic thyroid tumors. Before thyroid surgery, none of the patients had received any treatment. TCRdb used MiXCR to call clones anew from the PCR reads. The sample contains 20,000 to 25,000 clones, about 12% of which appear only once. This clone was picked up many times. The CDR3 runs 16 residues. V lost 4 bases, J lost 3 bases, and 8 bases stayed unmatched. Germline V gene data show CDR1 as SGHTA and CDR2 as FQGNSA. This rearrangement joins TRBV7-2 to TRBJ1-3; 8 bases match TRBD1. Sequencing was performed on blood. The receptor comes from a female donor with papillary thyroid cancer or a benign thyroid nodule (not recorded which). Some clones in this sample may be carry-over from other donors' samples. This CDR3 reads CASSSQQGVGGNTIYF. The CDR3 coding sequence is TGTGCCAGCAGCTCCCAACAGGGGGTAGGTGGAAACACCATATATTTT.